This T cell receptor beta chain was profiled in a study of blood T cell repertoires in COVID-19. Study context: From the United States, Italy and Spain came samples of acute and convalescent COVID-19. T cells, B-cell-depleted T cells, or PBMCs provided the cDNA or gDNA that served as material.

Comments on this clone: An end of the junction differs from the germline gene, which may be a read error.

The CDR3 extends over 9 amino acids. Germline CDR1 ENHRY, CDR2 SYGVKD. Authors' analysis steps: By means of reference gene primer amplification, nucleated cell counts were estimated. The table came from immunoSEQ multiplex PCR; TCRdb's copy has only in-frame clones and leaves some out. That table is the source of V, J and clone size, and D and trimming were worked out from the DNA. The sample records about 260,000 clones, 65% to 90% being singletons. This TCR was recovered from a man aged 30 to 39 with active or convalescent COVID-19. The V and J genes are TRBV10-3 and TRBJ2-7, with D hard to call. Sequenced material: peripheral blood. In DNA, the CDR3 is TGTGCCATCAGCCACCCCCAGGTGTTC. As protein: CAISHPQVF.